This T cell receptor (beta chain) comes out of a study of Ad26.COV2.S vaccination and SARS-CoV-2 variants. Per germline, CDR1 MGHRA and CDR2 YSYEKL. The V end lost 11 bases, the J end lost 4 bases, and 21 bases lay between the germline ends. The CDR3 totals 15 residues. Profiled with immunoSEQ multiplex PCR; TCRdb holds only in-frame clones, not every one. The sample consists of more than 150,000 clones, roughly 85% of them appearing once. The gene calls are TRBV4-1 and TRBJ2-1; D may be TRBD2 (6 bases). This TCR came from a human donor who had recovered from COVID-19. The input for sequencing was peripheral blood, taken after recovery from COVID-19. CDR3 nucleotides: TGCGCCGCTACCACGGGCTGGGGAGGTTACAATGAGCAGTTCTTC. This codes for CAATTGWGGYNEQFF.